The next 31 T cell receptor beta chains were all read from a single sample in a study of human T cells and chemical hapten exposure. TCRdb redid the calling of the RACE reads with MiXCR, one entry per CDR3 protein. The table has approximately 90,000 distinct CDR3 sequences, roughly a tenth seen once; the top ten hold less than 2.5%. The time point here: patch test 1, 2 weeks after DPC sensitization. Indicated treatment: therapeutic diphenylcyclopropenone sensitization with weekly scalp DPC. The sample consisted of whole blood, taken in connection with sensitization to the hapten diphenylcyclopropenone (DPC). All receptors come from a man aged 40-49 years with alopecia areata. Some clones in this sample may be carry-over from other donors' samples.

This clonotype was seen repeatedly, ten times or more. The chain has TRBV18 and TRBJ1-1; 8 bases are shared with TRBD1. CDR3 length equals 14 residues. Germline CDR1 and CDR2: KGHSH and LQKENI. The ends lost 4 bases at V and 3 bases at J; junction bases unmatched: 4. The DNA for the CDR3 is TGTGCCAGCTCACTCGGACAGGGAGACACTGAAGCTTTCTTT. Protein product: CASSLGQGDTEAFF.

The CDR3 nucleotides are TGTGCCAGCAGCCAAGATCTGGGGCCGTGGAAAAACGAGCAGTACTTC. Its protein is CASSQDLGPWKNEQYF. The chain couples TRBV3-1 to TRBJ2-7; D may be TRBD1 (5 bases). Trimming took 0 bases from V and 5 from J, leaving 17 bases between them. The CDR3 is 16 amino acids. Germline V gene lookup returns CDR1 LGHDT and CDR2 YNNKEL (reference sequence).

V and J are TRBV12-3 or TRBV12-4 and TRBJ2-2; no clear D. Trimming cost V 3 bases and J 6 bases, with 5 bases left between them. The length of the CDR3 is 12 residues. The CDR3 coding sequence is TGTGCCAGCAGTTTTAACGCCGGGGAGCTGTTTTTT. Amino acids: CASSFNAGELFF.

The V call is TRBV6-5, the J call TRBJ1-2; D unresolved. Germline V gives CDR1 MNHEY, CDR2 SVGAGI. The CDR3 sequence is 13 residues long. Trimming took off 6 bases at V and 4 bases at J, with 12 bases between the two ends. The CDR3 region is CASSSSQGYGYTF. In DNA, the CDR3 is TGTGCCAGCAGCTCAAGCCAAGGCTATGGCTACACCTTC.

V gene TRBV28 combines with J gene TRBJ2-7; TRBD1 aligns across 9 bases. The V gene end was trimmed by 4 bases and the J gene end by 5 bases; junction bases not matched to a gene: 12. This CDR3 has 16 amino acids. Germline values: CDR1 MDHEN, CDR2 SYDVKM. The CDR3 region has the DNA TGTGCCAGCAGTTCTACGGGACAGGGATATGTCAACGAGCAGTACGTC. This translates into CASSSTGQGYVNEQYV.

The gene calls are TRBV7-6 and TRBJ2-5; 10 bases fit TRBD2. With V trimmed by 2 bases and J by 2 bases, 14 bases remained unmatched. CDR1 and CDR2 from the germline V gene are SGHVS and FNYEAQ. This CDR3 region has 19 residues. CDR3 region: CASSLLLSPVLAGQETQYF. DNA of the CDR3: TGTGCCAGCAGCTTACTACTTTCCCCAGTACTAGCGGGGCAAGAGACCCAGTACTTC.

This clonotype occurred many times. The genes are TRBV30 and TRBJ1-5; D remains ambiguous. CDR1 is GTSNPN and CDR2 is SVGIG in the germline V gene (reference sequence). The CDR3 covers 14 residues. Trimming removed 2 bases at V and 5 bases at J, with 13 bases between. The CDR3 is CAWSTGPSHQPQHF. CDR3 DNA sequence: TGTGCCTGGAGTACCGGGCCCAGCCATCAGCCCCAGCATTTT.

This clonotype has at least ten counts. The chain couples TRBV6-6 to TRBJ2-7, with D hard to call. Germline V lookup: CDR1 MNHNY, CDR2 SVGAGI (reference sequence). Trimming removed 6 bases at V and 1 base at J, with 16 bases between. The CDR3 runs to 15 residues. The CDR3 DNA follows: TGTGCCAGCAGGCGCACGGTCGCGGCTTCCTACGAGCAGTACTTC. It specifies CASRRTVAASYEQYF.

This chain joins TRBV6-2 or TRBV6-3 and TRBJ2-1; 10 bases map to TRBD2. The CDR3 is 20 residues long. Trimming cost V 2 bases and J 4 bases; bases outside gene matches: 17. Germline V gene lookup returns CDR1 MNHEY and CDR2 SVGEGT. The CDR3 sequence: CASSYPASGRAKVGYNEQFF. CDR3 sequence (DNA): TGTGCCAGCAGTTACCCCGCCAGCGGGAGGGCCAAGGTGGGTTACAATGAGCAGTTCTTC.

This clonotype showed up just a few times. This CDR3 is CASSLALAGGPGEQYF. The CDR3 DNA reads TGCGCCAGCAGCTTGGCTCTAGCGGGAGGGCCTGGGGAGCAGTACTTC. V usage is TRBV5-1 and J usage is TRBJ2-7; 12 bases line up with TRBD2. Trimming at V came to 0 bases and at J to 7 bases, leaving 8 bases not matched to a gene. CDR3 length: 16 residues. In germline, CDR1 is SGHRS, CDR2 YFSETQ.

In this sample, this clonotype turned up many times. The chain couples TRBV3-1 to TRBJ1-1, with 9 bases that match TRBD1. V lost 4 bases to trimming and J lost 4 bases; unmatched junction nucleotides: 7. Germline values: CDR1 LGHDT, CDR2 YNNKEL (reference sequence). This CDR3 spans 15 amino acids. CDR3 protein: CASSRRQGEGTEAFF. CDR3 in DNA: TGTGCCAGCAGCCGGCGACAGGGGGAGGGCACTGAAGCTTTCTTT.

This clonotype was seen at least ten times. V and J are TRBV6-1 and TRBJ1-5; the D gene is possibly TRBD1 (5 bases). This CDR3 has 14 residues. Germline V gene data show CDR1 as MNHNS and CDR2 as SASEGT. V was trimmed by 3 bases and J by 6 bases, leaving 12 bases between them. CDR3 DNA: TGTGCCAGCAGTGACGTCGGGACCCTTCAGCCCCAGCATTTT. Its protein is CASSDVGTLQPQHF.

The V and J genes are TRBV6-2 or TRBV6-3 and TRBJ2-1; the match to TRBD2 covers 11 bases. CDR3 length equals 16 residues. With 8 bases clipped from V and 4 bases from J, the junction kept 10 bases outside the gene matches. The V gene's germline CDR1 is MNHEY and CDR2 SVGEGT. This CDR3 reads CASGVIVAGGYNEQFF. The CDR3 bases are TGTGCCAGCGGCGTAATCGTAGCGGGAGGGTACAATGAGCAGTTCTTC.

This clonotype was picked up a small number of times. The chain combines TRBV11-2 with TRBJ2-3; TRBD1 is a possible D gene (5 bases). V dropped 0 bases and J dropped 4 bases, with 8 bases sitting between them. There are 14 residues in the CDR3. Germline CDR1 reads SGHAT; CDR2 reads FQNNGV. The CDR3 nucleotides are TGTGCCAGCAGCTTAGAAGCAGGGCCAGATACGCAGTATTTT. Translated, it gives CASSLEAGPDTQYF. Together with reference TRBV11-2 and TRBJ2-3, the CDR3 gives the full variable domain: EAGVAQSPRYKIIEKRQSVAFWCNPISGHATLYWYQQILGQGPKLLIQFQNNGVVDDSQLPKDRFSAERLKGVDSTLKIQPAKLEDSAVYLCASSLEAGPDTQYFGPGTRLTVL.

The J gene is TRBJ2-3, the V gene TRBV5-1, with D perhaps TRBD2 (5 bases). Germline loops: CDR1 SGHRS, CDR2 YFSETQ. V was cut by 0 bases and J by 4 bases, with 12 bases left in between. The CDR3 covers 15 residues. CDR3 sequence (DNA): TGCGCCAGCAGCTTGGTGGTCGGGATCGCAGATACGCAGTATTTT. Its protein product is CASSLVVGIADTQYF.

The table lists this clonotype with many counts. This chain uses TRBV19 with TRBJ2-2; D tentatively fits TRBD1 or TRBD2 (6 bases each). Trimming removed 3 bases from V and 4 bases from J, with 12 bases in between. This CDR3 has 15 amino acids. Per the germline V gene, CDR1 is LNHDA and CDR2 is SQIVND (reference sequence). CDR3: CASSMEGVSTGELFF. The CDR3 DNA reads as TGTGCCAGTAGTATGGAGGGGGTCAGCACCGGGGAGCTGTTTTTT. The variable domain in full, with the rest retrieved from reference TRBV19 and TRBJ2-2, is DGGITQSPKYLFRKEGQNVTLSCEQNLNHDAMYWYRQDPGQGLRLIYYSQIVNDFQKGDIAEGYSVSREKKESFPLTVTSAQKNPTAFYLCASSMEGVSTGELFFGEGSRLTVL.

The sample holds a few counts of this clonotype. The chain uses TRBV5-6 and TRBJ2-1; 10 bases map to TRBD2. Trimming at V came to 2 bases and at J to 7 bases, leaving 12 bases not matched to a gene. The CDR3 has 17 residues. Germline-derived CDR1 and CDR2 are SGHDT and YYEEEE. CDR3 region: CASSFILAGEMRNEQFF. The CDR3, as DNA: TGTGCCAGCAGCTTTATTCTAGCGGGAGAGATGAGGAATGAGCAGTTCTTC.

As DNA, the CDR3 is TGTGCCAGCAGCTTCACCCCGGATCCGGGCCTGGGCACAGATACGCAGTATTTT. Encoded protein: CASSFTPDPGLGTDTQYF. The genes are TRBV9 and TRBJ2-3; D gene uncertain. The V gene's germline CDR1 is SGDLS and CDR2 YYNGEE. The length of the CDR3 is 18 residues. Trimming stripped 4 bases from V and 1 base from J, with 22 bases between.

The V gene is TRBV7-8, the J gene TRBJ2-4; TRBD1 might be the D (5 bases). From germline, CDR1 is SGHVS and CDR2 FQNEAQ. The CDR3 length is 17 residues. V was trimmed by 2 bases and J by 5 bases, leaving 19 bases between them. CDR3 DNA: TGTGCCAGCAGCTTACGTAGGTGGCAGGGTGATGAAAACATTCAGTACTTC. Translation: CASSLRRWQGDENIQYF.

Concerning this clonotype itself: A single base separates this from a much larger clone, so it may be a read error. The chain is built from TRBV18 and TRBJ1-5; D unclear. The V gene's germline CDR1 is KGHSH and CDR2 LQKENI. The CDR3 consists of 17 residues. CDR3 coding DNA: TGTGCCAGCCCACCGGCCCCGGCCGGGGTAGGCAATCAGCCCCAGCATTTT. It codes for CASPPAPAGVGNQPQHF.

The rearrangement joins TRBV28 to TRBJ1-5, with TRBD1 matching 7 bases. The V and J ends lost 5 bases and 4 bases, in that order; junction bases with no gene match: 14. This CDR3 spans 17 amino acids. Germline assignment: CDR1 MDHEN and CDR2 SYDVKM. The CDR3 DNA is TGTGCCAGCAGTGTTAACAGGGGCTGGATTTTAAATCAGCCCCAGCATTTT. It translates to CASSVNRGWILNQPQHF. The full variable domain, with the rest looked up from reference TRBV28 and TRBJ1-5, is DVKVTQSSRYLVKRTGEKVFLECVQDMDHENMFWYRQDPGLGLRLIYFSYDVKMKEKGDIPEGYSVSREKKERFSLILESASTNQTSMYLCASSVNRGWILNQPQHFGDGTRLSIL.

In its sample, this clonotype was seen a few times. The CDR3 protein is CASSYPYSNQPQHF. DNA of the CDR3: TGTGCCAGCAGTTATCCGTATAGCAATCAGCCCCAGCATTTT. V is TRBV6-2 or TRBV6-3 and J is TRBJ1-5; D gene uncertain. The ends were cut back, 3 bases at V and 0 bases at J, with 6 bases in the middle. Germline-derived CDR1 and CDR2 are MNHEY and SVGEGT. The CDR3 has 14 residues.

This clonotype was seen a handful of times. The J gene is TRBJ2-3, the V gene TRBV6-2 or TRBV6-3, with 9 positions matching TRBD2. This CDR3 has 16 amino acids. The germline V gene has CDR1 MNHEY and CDR2 SVGEGT. The V gene end was trimmed by 6 bases and the J gene end by 0 bases; junction bases not matched to a gene: 7. The CDR3 bases are TGTGCCAGCAGCCCTCGTAGCGGGAGAAGCACAGATACGCAGTATTTT. Translation: CASSPRSGRSTDTQYF.

This clonotype was found a few times. The DNA is left out, because the CDR3 cannot be placed on it with certainty; the CDR3 is given as TCRdb lists it. The chain uses TRBV21-1 and TRBJ2-3; the table's TRBD2 call for D was not verified on the DNA. TRBV21-1 counts as a pseudogene. The CDR3 is made up of 18 amino acids, end residues included. This CDR3 is CASSKVGSGSLITDTQYF.

This clonotype was seen a few times. J is TRBJ2-7 and V is TRBV4-1; 8 nucleotides line up with TRBD2. The V and J ends lost 0 bases and 3 bases, in that order; junction bases with no gene match: 4. Germline lookup yields CDR1 MGHRA and CDR2 YSYEKL. The CDR3 consists of 15 residues. CDR3 DNA sequence: TGCGCCAGCAGCCAAGAGCAAGCGGGGGACTACGAGCAGTACGTC. Amino acid sequence: CASSQEQAGDYEQYV.

V is TRBV4-3 and J is TRBJ2-1, with D maybe TRBD2 (5 bases). Germline CDR1 is LGHNA and CDR2 is YSLEER. The CDR3 is 17 residues long. Trimming stripped 0 bases from V and 1 base from J, with 13 bases between. The chain's CDR3 is CASSQEGSLRSYNEQFF. Here the CDR3 DNA reads TGCGCCAGCAGCCAAGAAGGGAGCCTTCGTTCCTACAATGAGCAGTTCTTC.

V and J are TRBV7-8 and TRBJ2-3; D remains ambiguous. With 2 bases removed from V and 0 bases from J, the gap between germline ends came to 12 bases. The germline gives CDR1 SGHVS, CDR2 FQNEAQ. The CDR3 has 16 amino acids. The CDR3, as DNA: TGTGCCAGCAGCTTATTAGGGCGAGCTAGCACAGATACGCAGTATTTT. This translates into CASSLLGRASTDTQYF.

The CDR3 protein is CASSSTARVQFF. As DNA, the CDR3 is TGTGCCAGCAGTTCCACTGCTCGGGTCCAGTTCTTC. The V gene is TRBV28, the J gene TRBJ2-1, with D hard to call. Germline V lookup: CDR1 MDHEN, CDR2 SYDVKM. Trimming shortened V by 4 bases and J by 13 bases, and 14 bases separated the two germline ends. The CDR3 extends over 12 amino acids.

The V call is TRBV10-3, the J call TRBJ2-2, with D possibly TRBD2 on 6 matching bases. This CDR3 is 15 amino acids long. Trimming removed 3 bases from V and 4 bases from J, with 12 bases in between. CDR1 ENHRY and CDR2 SYGVKD come from the germline V gene. Here the CDR3 reads CAISERDLVTGELFF. The CDR3 bases are TGTGCCATCAGTGAAAGGGACTTGGTCACCGGGGAGCTGTTTTTT.

This rearrangement joins TRBV18 to TRBJ1-5, with 9 bases aligning to TRBD1. Trimming took 3 bases from V and 5 from J; bases not matched to a gene: 5. This CDR3 spans 15 amino acids. Germline V gene sequence: CDR1 KGHSH, CDR2 LQKENI. The CDR3 region is CASSPSGTGYQPQHF. The CDR3 nucleotides are TGTGCCAGCTCACCTTCCGGGACAGGGTATCAGCCCCAGCATTTT.

This clonotype has more than one count but fewer than ten. CDR3 nucleotides: TGCAGCGTTGAAGGTTGGACAGGGATGAACACTGAAGCTTTCTTT. Residues: CSVEGWTGMNTEAFF. This rearrangement joins TRBV29-1 to TRBJ1-1, with 8 bases lining up with TRBD1. CDR3 length equals 15 residues. The ends lost 1 base at V and 0 bases at J; junction bases unmatched: 4. Germline V gene lookup returns CDR1 SQVTM and CDR2 ANQGSEA. The variable domain in full, with the rest retrieved from reference TRBV29-1 and TRBJ1-1, is SAVISQKPSRDICQRGTSLTIQCQVDSQVTMMFWYRQQPGQSLTLIATANQGSEATYESGFVIDKFPISRPNLTFSTLTVSNMSPEDSSIYLCSVEGWTGMNTEAFFGQGTRLTVV.